This is a list of T cell receptor beta chains from one sample in a study of lung T cells in sarcoidosis with Löfgren's syndrome. One entry per CDR3 protein, called by TCRdb with MiXCR from the reads. The sample lists about 19,000 distinct CDR3 sequences, around 20% occurring once. Sample: CD4+ T cells from bronchoalveolar lavage. Source of these receptors: a human donor with sarcoidosis (Löfgren's syndrome or another form), or a control subject (not recorded which). CDR3s include the opening cysteine and the closing phenylalanine or tryptophan. A D gene is named only where the DNA matches it firmly. Clone size, where shown, is once, few, many, or a class for clones that have expanded.

j_call,d_call,clone_size,v_call,cdr3_nt,cdr3_aa
TRBJ2-7,NA,medium-sized,TRBV7-8,TGTGCCAGCAGCTTAGACCGTGGGGGCGAGCAGTACTTC,CASSLDRGGEQYF
TRBJ2-1,TRBD2,many,TRBV2,TGTGCCAGCAGTGAAGAGCGGGGGCGAGCGGGAGACTTC,CASSEERGRAGDF
TRBJ2-7,NA,NA,TRBV5-1,TGCGCCAGCAGCCCGCCAACGGGCTTGGGGGACGAGCAGTACTTC,CASSPPTGLGDEQYF
TRBJ2-7,TRBD2,NA,TRBV28,TGTGCCAGCAGCCGACTAGCGTGGGCCTACGAGCAGTACTTC,CASSRLAWAYEQYF
TRBJ2-7,NA,NA,TRBV5-5,TGTGCCAGCAGCTTGGGTCCCGGGCTAACCTACGAGCAGTACTTC,CASSLGPGLTYEQYF
TRBJ2-6,TRBD2,many,TRBV7-2,TGTGCCAGCAGTCAGACTAGCGCTGGGGCCAACGTCCTGACTTTC,CASSQTSAGANVLTF
TRBJ2-7,TRBD2,NA,TRBV10-3,TGTGCCACCCGGACTAGCGGGAGTTACGAGCAGTACTTC,CATRTSGSYEQYF
TRBJ2-3,NA,NA,TRBV9,TGTGCCAGCAGCGCCGACCCATCGGATACGCAGTATTTT,CASSADPSDTQYF
TRBJ2-3,TRBD2,many,TRBV2,TGTGCCAGGTCCCAGGGACTAGCGGGGGTCGCAGGGGATACGCAGTATTTT,CARSQGLAGVAGDTQYF
TRBJ2-7,NA,many,TRBV4-1,TGCGCCAGCAGCCAAGATAGCGAGCAGTACTTC,CASSQDSEQYF
TRBJ2-3,NA,many,TRBV19,TGTGCCAGTAGTAAAATCTGGTCCGGAAGCACAGATACGCAGTATTTT,CASSKIWSGSTDTQYF
TRBJ2-1,NA,many,TRBV2,TGTGCCAGCAGCCTTTTACTGGAAATCTACAATGAGCAGTTCTTC,CASSLLLEIYNEQFF
TRBJ2-7,NA,many,TRBV18,TGTGCCAGCTCACCACAGGGGGTCTCCTACGAGCAGTACTTC,CASSPQGVSYEQYF
TRBJ2-2,TRBD2,NA,TRBV5-6,TGTGCCAGCAGCACTAGCGGGAGGGCCCTCCCCGGGGAGCTGTTTTTT,CASSTSGRALPGELFF
TRBJ2-3,TRBD2,NA,TRBV19,TGTGCCAGTAGTGCTACGGGCGGGAGTGCAGATACGCAGTATTTT,CASSATGGSADTQYF
TRBJ1-2,NA,many,TRBV4-1,TGCGCCAGCAGCCAAGTTCTGACAGTCCATAACTATGGCTACACCTTC,CASSQVLTVHNYGYTF
TRBJ2-2,NA,NA,TRBV5-4,TGTGCCAGCAGCTTGGGACGGGGGCGAAACACCGGGGAGCTGTTTTTT,CASSLGRGRNTGELFF
TRBJ2-5,TRBD2,NA,TRBV5-1,TGCGCCAGCAGCTTGCAAGCGGGAGGGCAAGAGACCCAGTACTTC,CASSLQAGGQETQYF
TRBJ2-7,NA,medium-sized,TRBV6-2/TRBV6-3,TGTGCCAGCAGCCGAGGCCCAGTTGGGGAGCAGTACTTC,CASSRGPVGEQYF
TRBJ2-7,TRBD1,many,TRBV7-2,TGTGCCAGCAGCTCCCCGCGCCTCAGGGGGCTCTACGAGCAGTACTTC,CASSSPRLRGLYEQYF
TRBJ2-2,NA,medium-sized,TRBV27,TGTGCCAGCCAGGGACTGGGAGGCACCGGGGAGCTGTTTTTT,CASQGLGGTGELFF
TRBJ2-5,NA,many,TRBV19,TGTGCCAGTAAAGACCGGGCCCCCTCGCCGGAGACCCAGTACTTC,CASKDRAPSPETQYF
TRBJ2-5,TRBD1,many,TRBV18,TGTGCCAGCTCACCACCCCTTGCGACAGGGCGAGAGACCCAGTACTTC,CASSPPLATGRETQYF
TRBJ2-7,NA,many,TRBV7-2,TGTGCCAGCAGCCCCTACCAGGTTTCCTACGAGCAGTACTTC,CASSPYQVSYEQYF
TRBJ2-1,TRBD2,many,TRBV12-3/TRBV12-4,TGTGCCAGCAGTTTACTAGCGGGAGGCAATGAGCAGTTCTTC,CASSLLAGGNEQFF
TRBJ2-1,TRBD2,medium-sized,TRBV20-1,TGCAGTGCTAGAGATTTACTAGCGGGAGGGAGCGATGAGCAGTTCTTC,CSARDLLAGGSDEQFF
TRBJ1-1,NA,NA,TRBV12-3/TRBV12-4,TGTGCCAGCAGCCTAAACTACAGGACTATGAACACTGAAGCTTTCTTT,CASSLNYRTMNTEAFF
TRBJ2-7,NA,many,TRBV28,TGTGCCAGCAGCTTGCTGACGGGGGAGCAGTACTTC,CASSLLTGEQYF
TRBJ1-1,TRBD1,NA,TRBV29-1,TGCAGCTTCGCCGGGACAGAGGGCACTGAAGCTTTCTTT,CSFAGTEGTEAFF
TRBJ2-5,TRBD2,few,TRBV7-6,TGTGCCAGCAGCTCGGGACTAGCGGGAGGCCCTTTCGCGACCCAGTACTTC,CASSSGLAGGPFATQYF
TRBJ1-1,NA,many,TRBV7-2,TGTGCCAGCAGCATAGGGGGGGCGCGCACTGAAGCTTTCTTT,CASSIGGARTEAFF
TRBJ1-1,NA,medium-sized,TRBV6-2/TRBV6-3,TGTGCCAGCACCAGACAGAGAGGAGGTGAAGCTTTCTTT,CASTRQRGGEAFF
TRBJ2-3,NA,medium-sized,TRBV28,TGTGCCAGCTCCCAGGGGACAGATACGCAGTATTTT,CASSQGTDTQYF
TRBJ2-1,TRBD2,many,TRBV7-2,TGTGCCAGCAGCGTGAGACGCAGCGGGAGCGGCTCCTACAATGAGCAGTTCTTC,CASSVRRSGSGSYNEQFF
TRBJ2-1,TRBD2,many,TRBV5-1,TGCGCCAGCAGCCCAACCGCCGCGGGAGCGTTAAATGAGCAGTTCTTC,CASSPTAAGALNEQFF
TRBJ2-1,TRBD1,few,TRBV10-3,TGTGCCATCAGTATGACAGGGGAGTACAATGAGCAGTTCTTC,CAISMTGEYNEQFF
TRBJ2-7,TRBD2,NA,TRBV27,TGCGCCAGCCAAGGAGCGGGAGAGAGCTCCCACGAGCAGTACTTC,CASQGAGESSHEQYF
TRBJ2-2,NA,many,TRBV4-3,TGCGCCAGCAGCCAAGAACAGCTTATATTCACCGGGGAGCTGTTTTTT,CASSQEQLIFTGELFF
TRBJ2-7,TRBD1,many,TRBV18,TGTGCCAGCTCACCAGGGACAGGGCCTTCCTACGAGCAGTACTTC,CASSPGTGPSYEQYF
TRBJ2-2,TRBD2,medium-sized,TRBV6-1,TGTGCCAGCAATAGCGGGAGGGCCGACGGGGAGCTGTTTTTT,CASNSGRADGELFF
TRBJ2-1,NA,medium-sized,TRBV15,TGTGCCACCAGCAGTGGAAAGAGCGGAGACAACGGCTACAATGAGCAGTTCTTC,CATSSGKSGDNGYNEQFF
TRBJ1-1,TRBD1,many,TRBV7-9,TGTGCCAGCAGCCAGGGGGGGACTGAAGCTTTCTTT,CASSQGGTEAFF
TRBJ1-1,NA,NA,TRBV30,TGTGCCTGGAGTGTACGAGCATTGTTGAACACTGAAGCTTTCTTT,CAWSVRALLNTEAFF
TRBJ1-5,NA,many,TRBV7-2,TGTGCCAGCAGCTTAAGGGTGAGTCAGCCCCAGCATTTT,CASSLRVSQPQHF
TRBJ2-2,NA,many,TRBV4-1,TGCGCCAGCAGCCAAGGCTCCAACAGCAGGCCCGGGGAGCTGTTTTTT,CASSQGSNSRPGELFF
TRBJ2-1,TRBD2,many,TRBV20-1,TGCAGTGCTACACTAGCGGGGACCTACAATGAGCAGTTCTTC,CSATLAGTYNEQFF
TRBJ1-5,TRBD1,few,TRBV12-3/TRBV12-4,TGTGCCAGCAGAGGACAGGTGATTAGCGGCAATCAGCCCCAGCATTTT,CASRGQVISGNQPQHF
TRBJ2-3,TRBD2,NA,TRBV7-2,TGTGCCAGCAGCTTAAGTGGAGCGGGAGCTGGAGATACGCAGTATTTT,CASSLSGAGAGDTQYF
TRBJ2-3,TRBD2,NA,TRBV3-1,TGTGCCAGCAGCCAAGGAGCATCCCTAGCGGGAAAAGATACGCAGTATTTT,CASSQGASLAGKDTQYF
TRBJ1-1,TRBD1,few,TRBV29-1,TGCAGCGTTGAGCGGCCGGGACAGGGGACTGAAGCTTTCTTT,CSVERPGQGTEAFF
TRBJ2-3,NA,few,TRBV12-3/TRBV12-4,TGTGCCAGCAGGGCACACTGGGGCACAGATACGCAGTATTTT,CASRAHWGTDTQYF
TRBJ1-5,TRBD1,many,TRBV20-1,TGCAGTGCTCTGACAGGGAAAATAGGCAATCAGCCCCAGCATTTT,CSALTGKIGNQPQHF
TRBJ2-1,TRBD1,few,TRBV10-3,TGTGCCATCAGTGAGTCCGGGACAGGGGGCTTCGATGAGCAGTTCTTC,CAISESGTGGFDEQFF
TRBJ2-3,TRBD2,many,TRBV7-2,TGTGCCAGCAGCCTCGATAGCGGGCTGAGCACAGATACGCAGTATTTT,CASSLDSGLSTDTQYF
TRBJ1-2,NA,NA,TRBV10-3,TGTGCCATCAGTCGCCGGGACGGAAATCTTTATGGCTACACCTTC,CAISRRDGNLYGYTF
TRBJ1-3,NA,NA,TRBV7-9,TGTGCCAGCAGCTTAAGCAGCTCTGGAAACACCATATATTTT,CASSLSSSGNTIYF
TRBJ2-7,TRBD2,NA,TRBV12-3/TRBV12-4,TGTGCCAGCACTGGTAGCGGGAGTTTAGCATCCTACGAGCAGTACTTC,CASTGSGSLASYEQYF
TRBJ2-1,TRBD1,medium-sized,TRBV20-1,TGCAGTGCTAGAGGCGGGACAGGGAAAGCCTACAATGAGCAGTTCTTC,CSARGGTGKAYNEQFF
TRBJ1-1,NA,medium-sized,TRBV7-2,TGTGCCAGCAGCCCACGGGCCTGGGGAACTGAAGCTTTCTTT,CASSPRAWGTEAFF
TRBJ1-3,NA,many,TRBV5-1,TGCGCCAGCAGATTTCACCATGCCCTAGGGGCAGGGGGAAACACCATATATTTT,CASRFHHALGAGGNTIYF